The source of this T cell receptor (beta chain) is a study of blood T cell repertoires in COVID-19. At the level of the study: All recovered Cohort 3 donors got two negative PCRs, got clearance, or saw symptom resolution. Whether acute or convalescent, the COVID-19 samples came from the United States, Italy and Spain.

V shed 5 bases and J 14 bases; nucleotides not matched to a gene: 15. This CDR3 region has 15 residues. Germline V gives CDR1 SGHTA, CDR2 FQGNSA. Authors' analysis steps: Cell counts per sample came from amplifying reference gene primers. Profiled with immunoSEQ multiplex PCR; TCRdb holds only in-frame clones, not every one. V, J and clone size are those of that table, while D and trimming were read from the DNA. This table holds 150,000 to 200,000 clones, 86% found once. The receptor was derived from a middle-aged woman in a cohort exposed to, infected with or recovered from COVID-19 (not recorded which). The sample comprised PBMCs or T cells enriched from blood (not recorded which). The chain employs TRBV7-2 and TRBJ2-3; 11 nucleotides match TRBD2. The DNA of the CDR3 is TGTGCCAGCAGCAGACTAGCGGGACCTTCCACCGCGCGGTATTTT. Protein: CASSRLAGPSTARYF.